The 19 T cell receptor beta chains listed next were all sequenced from one sample in a study of blood T cell repertoires in COVID-19. Generated by immunoSEQ multiplex PCR, the TCRdb table keeps only in-frame clones and is missing some. The sample holds about 370,000 clones, around 87% seen once. Sequences were obtained from peripheral blood. The receptor source for this set is a man younger than 30 with active or convalescent COVID-19.

This clone has just a few counts. The rearrangement links TRBV11-1 to TRBJ2-5, with D possibly being TRBD1 (5 bases). The V end was cut by 6 bases, the J end by 5 bases, with 16 bases between. CDR1 is SGHAT and CDR2 is FQDESV in the germline V gene (reference sequence). CDR3 size: 14 residues. CDR3: CASSPKRGWETQYF. DNA of the CDR3: TGTGCCAGCAGTCCAAAAAGGGGCTGGGAGACCCAGTACTTC.

The table lists this clone with a count of one. J is TRBJ1-1 and V is TRBV28, with 11 bases fitting TRBD1. CDR3 length equals 18 residues. After removal of 2 bases from V and 0 bases from J, the junction contained 8 bases not matched to a gene. The germline V gene has CDR1 MDHEN and CDR2 SYDVKM. Here the CDR3 DNA reads TGTGCCAGCAGTTTAATTCCCGGGACAGGGGGTATGAACACTGAAGCTTTCTTT. Its protein product is CASSLIPGTGGMNTEAFF.

The gene calls are TRBV28 and TRBJ1-6; no clear D gene. The CDR3 covers 15 residues. Per germline, CDR1 MDHEN and CDR2 SYDVKM. With 3 bases removed from V and 9 bases from J, the gap between germline ends came to 15 bases. CDR3 bases: TGTGCCAGCAGTTTTCAGGTTCTGAGTGGTTCACCCCTCCACTTT. It yields the protein CASSFQVLSGSPLHF. Combining the CDR3 with reference TRBV28 and TRBJ1-6 gives the whole variable domain DVKVTQSSRYLVKRTGEKVFLECVQDMDHENMFWYRQDPGLGLRLIYFSYDVKMKEKGDIPEGYSVSREKKERFSLILESASTNQTSMYLCASSFQVLSGSPLHFGNGTRLTVT.

The chain recombines TRBV6-2 or TRBV6-3 with TRBJ1-1; maybe TRBD1 (5 bases). Trimming took off 0 bases at V and 7 bases at J, with 12 bases between the two ends. Germline assignment: CDR1 MNHEY and CDR2 SVGEGT. There are 14 residues in the CDR3. The CDR3 DNA follows: TGTGCCAGCAGTTACTCACTGGGGGGTAGTGAAGCTTTCTTT. Translation gives CASSYSLGGSEAFF.

The chain couples TRBV6-1 to TRBJ2-1, with 13 positions matching TRBD2. CDR1 MNHNS and CDR2 SASEGT come from the germline V gene. The length of the CDR3 is 18 residues. Unmatched junction bases numbered 6, after V lost 0 bases and J lost 4 bases. This CDR3 is CASSEAIEGLAGYNEQFF. The CDR3 DNA sequence: TGTGCCAGCAGTGAAGCGATTGAGGGACTAGCGGGGTACAATGAGCAGTTCTTC.

The J gene is TRBJ1-6, the V gene TRBV7-2; D is possibly TRBD1 (6 bases). From germline, CDR1 is SGHTA and CDR2 FQGNSA. This CDR3 contains 15 residues. V lost 7 bases, J lost 5 bases, and 15 bases lay in between. The CDR3 loop is CASTHQGRDNSPLHF. CDR3 nucleotide sequence: TGTGCCAGCACCCACCAGGGGCGGGATAATTCACCCCTCCACTTT.

With regard to this clone: Distinct nucleotide sequences in the sample also encode this CDR3. This rearrangement joins TRBV7-9 to TRBJ1-1, with D unclear. Germline V gene sequence: CDR1 SEHNR, CDR2 FQNEAQ (reference sequence). This CDR3 has 13 residues. V dropped 4 bases and J dropped 2 bases, with 8 bases sitting between them. CDR3 in DNA: TGTGCCAGCAGCTCCGGTCCAAACACTGAAGCTTTCTTT. Amino acids: CASSSGPNTEAFF.

This rearrangement joins TRBV19 to TRBJ1-4; no clear D gene. Trimming pared 7 bases from V and 4 bases from J, leaving 13 bases between. Germline V CDR1 and CDR2: LNHDA, SQIVND (reference sequence). CDR3 length: 14 residues. The CDR3 loop reads CASTIRGINEKLFF. CDR3 DNA sequence: TGTGCCAGTACCATACGAGGGATTAATGAAAAACTGTTTTTT.

This chain uses TRBV19 with TRBJ2-1; D perhaps matches TRBD1 (6 bases). Trimming stripped 2 bases from V and 10 bases from J, with 15 bases between. The CDR3 spans 14 residues. Germline V gives CDR1 LNHDA, CDR2 SQIVND (reference sequence). The CDR3 bases are TGTGCCAGTAGTATAAACAGGGACGGGATGGAGCAGTTCTTC. This translates into CASSINRDGMEQFF.

The chain uses TRBV28 and TRBJ2-7; 7 bases line up with TRBD1. Germline V CDR1 and CDR2: MDHEN, SYDVKM. The junction had 8 bases not matched to a gene; V was cut back by 6 bases and J by 0 bases. There are 15 residues in the CDR3. CDR3 amino acids: CASSRGTVDSYEQYF. Written as DNA, the CDR3 is TGTGCCAGCAGCCGAGGGACAGTTGACTCCTACGAGCAGTACTTC. Drawing the rest from reference TRBV28 and TRBJ2-7, the complete variable domain is DVKVTQSSRYLVKRTGEKVFLECVQDMDHENMFWYRQDPGLGLRLIYFSYDVKMKEKGDIPEGYSVSREKKERFSLILESASTNQTSMYLCASSRGTVDSYEQYFGPGTRLTVT.

The gene calls are TRBV9 and TRBJ1-2; 9 bases align to TRBD1. V lost 3 bases, J lost 7 bases, and 7 bases stayed unmatched. The germline V gene encodes CDR1 SGDLS and CDR2 YYNGEE. The CDR3 loop spans 14 amino acids. DNA of the CDR3: TGTGCCAGCAGCGCACAGGGGGCGCGCGGTGGCTACACCTTC. This sequence encodes CASSAQGARGGYTF.

The V gene is TRBV9, the J gene TRBJ2-7; 9 bases align to TRBD1. CDR1 is SGDLS and CDR2 is YYNGEE in the germline V gene. Trimming took 7 bases from V and 6 from J; bases not matched to a gene: 11. The CDR3 has 14 residues. In DNA, the CDR3 is TGTGCCAGCCATCCCGGGACAGGGCCCTCCGAGCAGTACTTC. Amino acids: CASHPGTGPSEQYF.

This chain connects TRBV24-1 to TRBJ2-1, with 7 positions matching TRBD1. Germline loops: CDR1 KGHDR, CDR2 SFDVKD. CDR3 size: 12 residues. After removal of 4 bases from V and 10 bases from J, the junction contained 3 bases not matched to a gene. The CDR3 here is CATSDPDREQFF. The DNA for the CDR3 is TGTGCCACCAGTGACCCGGACAGGGAGCAGTTCTTC.

The gene calls are TRBV5-4 and TRBJ1-6, with TRBD1 as a possible D gene (6 bases). Per the germline V gene, CDR1 is SGHNT and CDR2 is YYREEE (reference sequence). V lost 1 base and J 10 bases, leaving 12 bases between the germline ends. This CDR3 has 14 residues. CDR3 bases: TGTGCCAGCAGCTTGCTGGGGACATACTCACCCCTCCACTTT. This codes for CASSLLGTYSPLHF.

The chain recombines TRBV12-3 or TRBV12-4 with TRBJ2-5; maybe TRBD2 (5 bases). This CDR3 contains 11 residues. V lost 10 bases, J lost 4 bases, and 10 bases lay in between. CDR3 in DNA: TGTGCCATTAGCGTCGGAGAGACCCAGTACTTC. Its protein is CAISVGETQYF.

This clone was picked up a small number of times. The genes are TRBV3-1 (or the pseudogene TRBV3-2) and TRBJ1-2; TRBD1 aligns across 9 bases. CDR3 length: 16 residues. CDR1 LGHDT and CDR2 YNNKEL come from the germline V gene (reference sequence). The junction had 13 bases not matched to a gene; V was cut back by 4 bases and J by 7 bases. The CDR3 DNA sequence: TGTGCCAGCAGCCTCGGGACAGGGACACCTCTGCGTGGCTACACCTTC. Protein sequence: CASSLGTGTPLRGYTF.

The chain employs TRBV11-3 and TRBJ2-2; 8 positions agree with TRBD1. Losses at the gene ends were 5 bases for V and 10 bases for J; bases not matched to a gene: 9. The CDR3 has 14 amino acids. CDR1 SGHNT and CDR2 YENEEA come from the germline V gene. In DNA form, the CDR3 reads TGTGCCAGCAGCGCTGACAGGGGTAGGGAGGAGCTGTTTTTT. Its translation: CASSADRGREELFF.

CDR3 sequence: CATSLGGGSYNEQFF. The CDR3 DNA is TGTGCCACTTCCCTGGGAGGTGGCTCCTACAATGAGCAGTTCTTC. This sequence joins TRBV11-2 and TRBJ2-1; TRBD2 is a possible D gene (6 bases). Trimming cost V 10 bases and J 0 bases, with 16 bases left between them. This CDR3 has 15 amino acids. Germline V CDR1 and CDR2: SGHAT, FQNNGV.

The chain has TRBV29-1 and TRBJ2-1; 14 bases map to TRBD2. V was clipped by 3 bases and J by 3 bases; unmatched bases: 1. Germline V CDR1 and CDR2: SQVTM, ANQGSEA. The CDR3 contains 15 residues. As DNA, the CDR3 is TGCAGCGTTGATGGGACTAGCGGGAGCTACAATGAGCAGTTCTTC. Translated, it gives CSVDGTSGSYNEQFF.